This is a list of T cell receptor beta chains from one sample in a study of cytomegalovirus exposure and HLA in healthy donors. Libraries were prepared by immunoSEQ multiplex PCR; TCRdb keeps only in-frame clonotypes and omits some of them. The sample contains 100,000 or so clones, about 13% of which appear only once. The sequenced sample consisted of PBMCs. These receptors were taken from a man in his forties in good health and CMV-seropositive. Both conserved end residues are trimmed from each CDR3.

TRBJ2-3,TRBV9,13,ASSVSGSEVDTQY
TRBJ1-2,TRBV2,12,ASKKDSNSYGYT
TRBJ2-1,TRBV5-6,10,ASSGTSDEQF
TRBJ1-5,TRBV15,15,ATSREFSGTGTQPQH
TRBJ2-3,TRBV9,13,ASSVGTFSTDTQY
TRBJ1-1,TRBV5-5,16,ASSLGDPLRDRGSEAF
TRBJ2-7,TRBV5-1,13,ASSLVSGISYEQY
TRBJ2-5,TRBV5-8,12,ASSLTGSQETQY
TRBJ2-3,TRBV7-6,13,ASSQLAASTDTQY
TRBJ2-7,TRBV6-5,12,ASSYYLVGYEQY
TRBJ1-4,TRBV7-9,14,ASSSARTGRGEKLF
TRBJ1-1,TRBV27,11,ASSPRGESEAF
TRBJ1-2,TRBV19,13,ASSPGSAGNYGYT
TRBJ1-4,TRBV29-1,11,SVRQGANEKLF
TRBJ2-2,TRBV7-9,10,ASSRDSGELF
TRBJ2-1,TRBV2,12,ASSAGTNYNEQF
TRBJ1-5,TRBV7-2,11,ASSLPGEKPQH
TRBJ2-5,TRBV5-4,12,ASSLNREQETQY
TRBJ1-1,TRBV28,14,ASSPIQGAINTEAF
TRBJ2-1,TRBV6-5,12,ASSRAGGDNEQF
TRBJ1-3,TRBV7-8,11,ASSSLSGNTIY
TRBJ1-5,TRBV6-1,14,ASSEFQGAGHQPQH
TRBJ2-2,TRBV12-5,13,ASGLGSGGTGELF
TRBJ2-7,TRBV5-4,12,ASTRQGGGYEQY
TRBJ2-5,TRBV27,14,ASSLYNGGYQETQY
TRBJ1-5,TRBV5-6,13,ASSFTGVGNQPQH
TRBJ2-6,TRBV11-2,14,ASRGQGIFGANVLT
TRBJ2-7,TRBV4-1,12,ASSPAGREWEQY
TRBJ2-5,TRBV5-4,14,ASSPGTSGTQETQY
TRBJ2-1,TRBV5-4,14,ASSPTTNGLGNEQF
TRBJ1-1,TRBV7-6,12,ASSFGEGNTEAF
TRBJ1-5,TRBV27,11,ASSFQVRQPQH
TRBJ2-3,TRBV5-4,13,ASSLQAGEADTQY
TRBJ1-2,TRBV21-1,13,ASSLPQGRRAGYT
TRBJ1-5,TRBV2,11,ASMEQNNQPQH
TRBJ2-3,TRBV27,14,ASSLEYRRSTDTQY
TRBJ1-5,TRBV4-1,11,ASSQGLYQPQH
TRBJ1-5,TRBV4-1,14,ASSQGADMGNQPQH
TRBJ1-2,TRBV28,12,ASSFRDRGPGYT
TRBJ2-3,TRBV19,14,ASTVGLAGRTDTQY
TRBJ1-5,TRBV6-1,11,ASTNRGNQPQH
TRBJ2-7,TRBV4-3,12,ASSQDQSGGEQY
TRBJ2-7,TRBV9,11,ASSVAGSGEQY
TRBJ2-7,TRBV4-1,14,ASSQDGSLAGGEQY
TRBJ2-5,TRBV5-1,9,ASSLRETQY
TRBJ2-3,TRBV7-9,12,ASSPSGNTDTQY
TRBJ2-7,TRBV7-9,13,ASSSARVGSYEQY
TRBJ2-1,TRBV4-1,14,ASSLLTSGVVNEQF
TRBJ1-1,TRBV7-6,13,ASSSGYQRDTEAF
TRBJ1-1,TRBV28,13,ASSFPGQVNTEAF
TRBJ2-3,TRBV29-1,13,SVEATGVGTDTQY
TRBJ2-3,TRBV10-1,9,ASSEQDTQY
TRBJ2-5,TRBV4-2,15,ASSRSEGTGDEETQY
TRBJ2-5,TRBV25-1,12,ASSEGAGRETQY